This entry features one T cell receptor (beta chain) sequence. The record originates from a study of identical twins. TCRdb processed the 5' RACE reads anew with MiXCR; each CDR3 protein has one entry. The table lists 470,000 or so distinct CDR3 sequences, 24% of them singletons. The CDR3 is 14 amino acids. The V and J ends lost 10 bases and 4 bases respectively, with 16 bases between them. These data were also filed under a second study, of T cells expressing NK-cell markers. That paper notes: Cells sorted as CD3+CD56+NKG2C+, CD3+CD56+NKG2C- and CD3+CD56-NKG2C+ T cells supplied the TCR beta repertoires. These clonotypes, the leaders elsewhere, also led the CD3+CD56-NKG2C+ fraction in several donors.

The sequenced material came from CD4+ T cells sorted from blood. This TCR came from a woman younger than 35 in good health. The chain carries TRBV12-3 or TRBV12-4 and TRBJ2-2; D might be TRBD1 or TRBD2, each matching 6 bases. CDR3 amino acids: CAMRRGARTGELFF. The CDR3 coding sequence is TGTGCCATGAGAAGGGGGGCACGCACCGGGGAGCTGTTTTTT.